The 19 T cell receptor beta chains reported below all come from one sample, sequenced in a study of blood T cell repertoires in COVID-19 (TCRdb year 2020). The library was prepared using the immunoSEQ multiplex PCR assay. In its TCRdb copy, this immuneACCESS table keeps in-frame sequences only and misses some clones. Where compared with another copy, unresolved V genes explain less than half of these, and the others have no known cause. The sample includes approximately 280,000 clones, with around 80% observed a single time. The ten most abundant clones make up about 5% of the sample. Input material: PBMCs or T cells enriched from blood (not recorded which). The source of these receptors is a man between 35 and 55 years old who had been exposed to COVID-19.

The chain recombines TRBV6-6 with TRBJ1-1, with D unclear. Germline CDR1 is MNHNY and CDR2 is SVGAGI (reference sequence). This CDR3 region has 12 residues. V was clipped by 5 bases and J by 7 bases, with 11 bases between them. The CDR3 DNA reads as TGTGCCAGCAGTCACGGGTCCGGTGAAGCTTTCTTT. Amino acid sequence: CASSHGSGEAFF.

The chain's CDR3 is CASSYGQATDTQYF. The CDR3 nucleotides are TGTGCCAGCAGCTATGGACAGGCCACAGATACGCAGTATTTT. The gene calls are TRBV5-4 and TRBJ2-3; 7 nucleotides align to TRBD1. The CDR3 consists of 14 residues. Germline loops: CDR1 SGHNT, CDR2 YYREEE (reference sequence). V was pared by 3 bases and J by 2 bases, with 3 bases of the junction left unmatched.

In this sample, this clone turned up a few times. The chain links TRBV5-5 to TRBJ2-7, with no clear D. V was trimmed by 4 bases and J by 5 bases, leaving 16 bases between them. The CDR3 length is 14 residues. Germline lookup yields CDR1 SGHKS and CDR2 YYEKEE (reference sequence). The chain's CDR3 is CASSRGIGTHEQYF. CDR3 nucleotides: TGTGCCAGCAGCAGAGGCATAGGCACTCACGAGCAGTACTTC.

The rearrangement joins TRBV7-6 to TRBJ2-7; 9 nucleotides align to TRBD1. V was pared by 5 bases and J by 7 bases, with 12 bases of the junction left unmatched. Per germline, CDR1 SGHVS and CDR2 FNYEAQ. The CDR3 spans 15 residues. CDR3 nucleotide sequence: TGTGCCAGCAGCACTCGACAGGGGGGTTCGGTGGAGCAGTACTTC. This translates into CASSTRQGGSVEQYF.

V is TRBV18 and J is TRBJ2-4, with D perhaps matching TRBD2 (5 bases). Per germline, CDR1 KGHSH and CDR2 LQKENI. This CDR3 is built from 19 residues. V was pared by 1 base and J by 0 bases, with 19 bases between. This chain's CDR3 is CASSPLSLLEQLAKNIQYF. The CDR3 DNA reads TGTGCCAGCTCACCACTGTCACTACTAGAGCAACTAGCCAAAAACATTCAGTACTTC.

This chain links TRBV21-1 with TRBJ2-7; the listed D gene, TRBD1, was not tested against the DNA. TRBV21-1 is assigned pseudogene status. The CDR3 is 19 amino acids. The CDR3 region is CASSGPTGLILSHSYEQYF. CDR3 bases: TGTGCCAGCAGCGGACCGACAGGGTTAATCCTTAGCCACTCCTACGAGCAGTACTTC.

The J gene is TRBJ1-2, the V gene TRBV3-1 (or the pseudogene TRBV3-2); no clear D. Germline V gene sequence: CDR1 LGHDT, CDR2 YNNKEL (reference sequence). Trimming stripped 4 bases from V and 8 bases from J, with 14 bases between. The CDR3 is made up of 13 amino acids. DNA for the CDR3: TGTGCCAGCAGCCCAAATCGAGGTGTGGGCTACACCTTC. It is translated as CASSPNRGVGYTF.

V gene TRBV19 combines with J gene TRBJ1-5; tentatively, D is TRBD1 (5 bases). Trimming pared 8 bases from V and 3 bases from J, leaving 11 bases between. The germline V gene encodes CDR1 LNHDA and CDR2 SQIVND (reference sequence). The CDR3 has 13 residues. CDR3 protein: CASSGMSNQPQHF. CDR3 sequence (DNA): TGTGCCAGTTCAGGGATGTCCAATCAGCCCCAGCATTTT. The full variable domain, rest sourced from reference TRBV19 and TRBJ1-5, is DGGITQSPKYLFRKEGQNVTLSCEQNLNHDAMYWYRQDPGQGLRLIYYSQIVNDFQKGDIAEGYSVSREKKESFPLTVTSAQKNPTAFYLCASSGMSNQPQHFGDGTRLSIL.

CDR3 in DNA: TGTGCCACCAGTGAAGGCGGAAAGGGAGGATACAATGAGCAGTTCTTC. Translating it yields CATSEGGKGGYNEQFF. The V call is TRBV24-1, the J call TRBJ2-1; the D gene is possibly TRBD2 (6 bases). The V gene's germline CDR1 is KGHDR and CDR2 SFDVKD. The CDR3 extends over 16 amino acids. The V gene lost 4 bases and the J gene lost 4 bases, with 16 bases spanning the gap.

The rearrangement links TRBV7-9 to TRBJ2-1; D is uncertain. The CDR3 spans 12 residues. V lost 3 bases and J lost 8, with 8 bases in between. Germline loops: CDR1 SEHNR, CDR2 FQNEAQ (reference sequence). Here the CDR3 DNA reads TGTGCCAGCAGCTTTTTCCGGGATGAGCAGTTCTTC. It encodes CASSFFRDEQFF.

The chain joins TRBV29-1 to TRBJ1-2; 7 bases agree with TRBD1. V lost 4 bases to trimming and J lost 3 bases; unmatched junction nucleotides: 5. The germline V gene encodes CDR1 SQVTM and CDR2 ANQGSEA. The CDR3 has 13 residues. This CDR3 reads CSVVQTGDYGYTF. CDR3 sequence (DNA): TGCAGCGTTGTCCAAACAGGGGACTATGGCTACACCTTC.

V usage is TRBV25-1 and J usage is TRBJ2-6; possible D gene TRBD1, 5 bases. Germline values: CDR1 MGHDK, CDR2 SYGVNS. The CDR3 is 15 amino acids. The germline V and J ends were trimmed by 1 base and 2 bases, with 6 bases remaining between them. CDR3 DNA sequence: TGTGCCAGCAGTGAATCAGGGCCTGGGGCCAACGTCCTGACTTTC. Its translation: CASSESGPGANVLTF.

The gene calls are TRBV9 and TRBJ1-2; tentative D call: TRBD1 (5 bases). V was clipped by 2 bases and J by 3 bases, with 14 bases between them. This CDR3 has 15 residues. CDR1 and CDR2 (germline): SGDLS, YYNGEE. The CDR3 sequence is CASSVLGREDYGYTF. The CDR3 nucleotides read TGTGCCAGCAGCGTTTTGGGCAGGGAGGACTATGGCTACACCTTC.

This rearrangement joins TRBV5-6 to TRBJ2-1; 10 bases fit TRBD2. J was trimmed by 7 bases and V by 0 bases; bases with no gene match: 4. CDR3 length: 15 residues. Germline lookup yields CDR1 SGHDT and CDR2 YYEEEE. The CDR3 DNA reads TGTGCCAGCAGCTTGGGCCTAGCGGGAGATAATGAGCAGTTCTTC. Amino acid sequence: CASSLGLAGDNEQFF.

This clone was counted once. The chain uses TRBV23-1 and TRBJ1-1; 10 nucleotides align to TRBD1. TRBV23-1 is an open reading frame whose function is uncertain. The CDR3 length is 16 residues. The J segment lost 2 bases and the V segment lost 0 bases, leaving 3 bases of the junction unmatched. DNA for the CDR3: TGCGCCAGCAGTCAATCCGGGACAGGGGCAAACACTGAAGCTTTCTTT. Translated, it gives CASSQSGTGANTEAFF.

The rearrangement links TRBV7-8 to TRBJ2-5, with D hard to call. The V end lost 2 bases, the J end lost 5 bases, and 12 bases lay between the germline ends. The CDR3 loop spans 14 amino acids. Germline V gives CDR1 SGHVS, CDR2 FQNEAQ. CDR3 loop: CASSLHQTGETQYF. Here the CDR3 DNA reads TGTGCCAGCAGCTTACATCAGACCGGGGAGACCCAGTACTTC.

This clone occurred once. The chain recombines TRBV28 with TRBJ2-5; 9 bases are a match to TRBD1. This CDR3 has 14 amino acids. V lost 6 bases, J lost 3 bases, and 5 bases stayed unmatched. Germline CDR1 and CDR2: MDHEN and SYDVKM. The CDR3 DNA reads TGTGCCAGCAGGGAACAGGGGGCTAAAGAGACCCAGTACTTC. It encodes CASREQGAKETQYF.

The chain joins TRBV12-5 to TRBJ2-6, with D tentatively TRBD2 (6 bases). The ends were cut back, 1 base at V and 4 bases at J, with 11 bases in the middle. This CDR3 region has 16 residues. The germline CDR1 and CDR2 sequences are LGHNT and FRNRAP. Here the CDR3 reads CASGLGGVAGANVLTF. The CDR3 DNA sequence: TGTGCTAGTGGTTTGGGGGGGGTGGCCGGGGCCAACGTCCTGACTTTC.

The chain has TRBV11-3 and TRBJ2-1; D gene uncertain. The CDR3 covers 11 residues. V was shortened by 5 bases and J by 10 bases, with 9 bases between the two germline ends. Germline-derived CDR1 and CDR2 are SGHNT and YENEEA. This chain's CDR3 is CASSPRLEQFF. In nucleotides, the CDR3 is TGTGCCAGCAGCCCGCGGCTCGAGCAGTTCTTC.